Listed here are 8 T cell receptor beta chains from one sample, sequenced in a study of blood T cells in healthy people across ages. Combining a sample-barcoded 5' primer with a J-beta primer mix, a second PCR ran for roughly 6 to 11 cycles. TCRdb used MiXCR to reprocess the 5' RACE reads, holding one entry per CDR3 protein. In the table there are about 930,000 distinct CDR3 sequences, about 29% of which are singletons. The sample also formed part of further work on T cells of mothers and their children.

The sample comprised blood. These receptors were obtained from a woman aged 40 to 50 in good health.

This clonotype was seen ten or more times. The chain joins TRBV6-5 to TRBJ1-2; 8 bases match TRBD1. This CDR3 region has 14 residues. Trimming took 6 bases from V and 10 from J; bases not matched to a gene: 13. CDR1 and CDR2 (germline): MNHEY, SVGAGI. The CDR3 region has the DNA TGTGCCAGCAGCCACAAAGCGGACAGGGAGACCTACACCTTC. Encoded protein: CASSHKADRETYTF.

In this sample, this clonotype turned up a few times. The rearrangement joins TRBV30 to TRBJ1-1; 8 bases align to TRBD1. The J segment lost 0 bases and the V segment lost 2 bases, leaving 8 bases of the junction unmatched. Germline CDR1 is GTSNPN and CDR2 is SVGIG (reference sequence). There are 16 residues in the CDR3. The CDR3 reads CAWSKKAGGMNTEAFF. DNA of the CDR3: TGTGCCTGGAGTAAAAAGGCAGGGGGCATGAACACTGAAGCTTTCTTT.

The chain employs TRBV20-1 and TRBJ2-4; 14 nucleotides line up with TRBD2. The CDR3 consists of 16 residues. Per germline, CDR1 DFQATT and CDR2 SNEGSKA (reference sequence). After removal of 5 bases from V and 13 bases from J, the junction contained 16 bases not matched to a gene. The CDR3 sequence is CSAGTSGGGHNNEQYF. The CDR3 DNA reads as TGCAGTGCTGGGACTAGCGGGGGAGGTCACAACAATGAGCAGTACTTC.

The sample holds a few counts of this clonotype. At one of its ends the junction is not consistent with the germline gene, which may arise from a read error. The chain has TRBV7-9 and TRBJ2-7; D is possibly TRBD1 or TRBD2 (5 bases each). The germline V gene encodes CDR1 SEHNR and CDR2 FQNEAQ (reference sequence). The CDR3 has 14 amino acids. The CDR3 coding sequence is TGTGCCAACAGCTTGCTGCAGGGAGTCTTCGAGCAGTACTTC. Translation: CANSLLQGVFEQYF.

This chain joins TRBV29-1 and TRBJ1-5; TRBD1 aligns across 7 bases. V lost 5 bases to trimming and J lost 0 bases; unmatched junction nucleotides: 7. The germline V gene has CDR1 SQVTM and CDR2 ANQGSEA. This CDR3 has 15 amino acids. Written as DNA, the CDR3 is TGCAGCGTTCGGGACAGCAAGAATAGCAATCAGCCCCAGCATTTT. This encodes CSVRDSKNSNQPQHF.

In this sample, this clonotype turned up many times. The chain employs TRBV7-9 and TRBJ2-7; D unclear. V was pared by 2 bases and J by 4 bases, with 12 bases between. The CDR3 contains 14 residues. Germline V gene data show CDR1 as SEHNR and CDR2 as FQNEAQ (reference sequence). In DNA, the CDR3 is TGTGCCAGCAGCTTACCTGGATGGAGTTACGAGCAGTACTTC. It yields the protein CASSLPGWSYEQYF.

The chain recombines TRBV29-1 with TRBJ1-2, with 9 bases that match TRBD1. The CDR3 is 11 residues long. Unmatched junction bases numbered 5, after V lost 6 bases and J lost 9 bases. Germline CDR1 SQVTM, CDR2 ANQGSEA. The CDR3: CSVGTGSSYTF. CDR3 DNA: TGCAGCGTAGGGACAGGGAGCAGCTACACCTTC. The variable domain in full, completed from reference TRBV29-1 and TRBJ1-2, reads SAVISQKPSRDICQRGTSLTIQCQVDSQVTMMFWYRQQPGQSLTLIATANQGSEATYESGFVIDKFPISRPNLTFSTLTVSNMSPEDSSIYLCSVGTGSSYTFGSGTRLTVV.

The chain links TRBV29-1 to TRBJ1-2, with D perhaps TRBD1 (6 bases). Per the germline V gene, CDR1 is SQVTM and CDR2 is ANQGSEA. V dropped 2 bases and J dropped 4 bases, with 11 bases sitting between them. This CDR3 comprises 13 residues. CDR3 amino acids: CSVEHARGYGYTF. CDR3 in DNA: TGCAGCGTTGAACACGCCAGGGGCTATGGCTACACCTTC.